This T cell receptor beta chain emerged from a study of cytomegalovirus exposure and HLA in healthy donors. General study results and limits: What a later analysis reportedly showed was that an Asian-associated ancestry cluster had fewer N-insertions than the 666-donor mean.

PCR used 60 Vbeta primers and 13 Jbeta primers. Per the authors' pipeline: A later analysis tallied some 80 million unique TCR beta chains, approximately 10 million of them shared. Measured with immunoSEQ multiplex PCR; TCRdb has only the in-frame clones, and not every one. The V and J calls and clone size are taken from that table; D and trimming were inferred from the DNA. The sample holds roughly 130,000 clones, around four fifths seen once. Turning to this clone: Its antigen is not identified.

What was sequenced was PBMCs. This receptor was identified in a woman in her thirties or forties in good health and CMV-seropositive.

The CDR3 coding sequence is TGTGCCAGCAGTGGAGGGGGTTACAGGGGGAGCAATCAGCCCCAGCATTTT. It is translated as CASSGGGYRGSNQPQHF. The chain carries TRBV6-1 and TRBJ1-5, with TRBD1 matching 8 bases. V trimming: 4 bases; J trimming: 1 base; junction bases outside the gene matches: 9. The CDR3 has 17 amino acids. CDR1 is MNHNS and CDR2 is SASEGT in the germline V gene.